This TCR beta chain is drawn from a study of identical twins. Findings and limits, study-wide: Researchers reported weaker excess twin sharing in beta out-of-frame sequences. Cross-sectional statistics underpinned the conclusions; the same donors were not followed.

MiXCR was run by TCRdb on the 5' RACE reads, yielding one entry per CDR3 protein. Of roughly 250,000 distinct CDR3 sequences listed, 7% are singletons. In this sample, this clonotype turned up a few times. Antigen specificity is unknown. This sample also appeared in a second study, on yellow fever vaccine responses in identical twins.

Specimen: memory (CD45RO+) T cells sorted from blood. This TCR derives from a woman between 18 and 30 years old in good health.

CDR3 sequence (DNA): TGTGCCACCAGCAGATTGACAGGGGGTTCCTACGAGCAGTACTTC. Protein product: CATSRLTGGSYEQYF. The chain has TRBV15 and TRBJ2-7, with 9 bases identical to TRBD1. The CDR3 loop spans 15 amino acids. The V gene's germline CDR1 is LNHNV and CDR2 YYDKDF (reference sequence). V was pared by 2 bases and J by 1 base, with 3 bases of the junction left unmatched.